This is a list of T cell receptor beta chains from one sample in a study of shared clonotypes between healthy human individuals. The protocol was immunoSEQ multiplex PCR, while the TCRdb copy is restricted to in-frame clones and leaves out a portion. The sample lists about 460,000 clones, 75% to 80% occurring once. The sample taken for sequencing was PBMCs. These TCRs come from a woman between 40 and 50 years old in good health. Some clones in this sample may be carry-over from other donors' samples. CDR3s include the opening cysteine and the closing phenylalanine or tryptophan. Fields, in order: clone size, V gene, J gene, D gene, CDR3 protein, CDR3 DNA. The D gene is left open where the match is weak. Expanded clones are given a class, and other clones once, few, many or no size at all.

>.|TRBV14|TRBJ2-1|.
CASSPKYMVAFYNEQFF
TGTGCCAGCAGCCCCAAGTATATGGTGGCCTTCTACAATGAGCAGTTCTTC
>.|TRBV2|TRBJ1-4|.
CASRYDPNEKLFF
TGTGCCAGCAGATACGACCCGAATGAAAAACTGTTTTTT
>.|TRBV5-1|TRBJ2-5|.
CASSLQVQETQYF
TGCGCCAGCAGCTTGCAGGTCCAAGAGACCCAGTACTTC
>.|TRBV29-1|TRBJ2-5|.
CSVVVPGQYQETQYF
TGCAGCGTTGTTGTTCCGGGGCAGTACCAAGAGACCCAGTACTTC
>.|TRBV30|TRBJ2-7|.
CAWSPRTYGTYEQYF
TGTGCCTGGAGCCCGCGGACATACGGGACCTACGAGCAGTACTTC
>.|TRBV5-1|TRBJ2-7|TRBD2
CASSKRSGSYEQYF
TGCGCCAGCTCGAAACGTAGCGGGAGCTACGAGCAGTACTTC
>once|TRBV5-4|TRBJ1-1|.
CASSLVGAGTVNTEAFF
TGTGCCAGCAGCTTAGTAGGGGCAGGGACTGTGAACACTGAAGCTTTCTTT
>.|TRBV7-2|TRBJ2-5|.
CASSSGLRETQYF
TGTGCCAGCAGCTCCGGACTGCGAGAGACCCAGTACTTC
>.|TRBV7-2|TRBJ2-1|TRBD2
CASSSRTSGRDEQFF
TGTGCCAGCAGCTCCCGGACTAGCGGGCGTGATGAGCAGTTCTTC
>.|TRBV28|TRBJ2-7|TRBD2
CASRRTSAFGEQYF
TGTGCCAGCAGAAGGACTAGCGCCTTCGGGGAGCAGTACTTC
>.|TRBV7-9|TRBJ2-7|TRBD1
CASSGQGAMDEQYF
TGTGCCAGCAGCGGACAGGGGGCGATGGACGAGCAGTACTTC
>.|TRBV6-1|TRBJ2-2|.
CASSPGTANTGELFF
TGTGCCAGCAGTCCCGGGACGGCTAACACCGGGGAGCTGTTTTTT
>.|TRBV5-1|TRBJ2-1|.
CASSLLGLATSYNEQFF
TGCGCCAGCAGCTTGTTAGGTCTAGCGACCTCCTACAATGAGCAGTTCTTC
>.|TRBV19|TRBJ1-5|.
CASSFSGGNQPQHF
TGTGCCAGTAGTTTCTCAGGGGGCAATCAGCCCCAGCATTTT
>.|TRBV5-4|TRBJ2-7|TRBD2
CASRISGSSYEQYF
TGTGCCAGCCGCATTAGCGGGAGTAGCTACGAGCAGTACTTC
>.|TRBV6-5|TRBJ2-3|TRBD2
CASRLAGDADTQYF
TGTGCCAGCAGGCTAGCGGGAGACGCAGATACGCAGTATTTT
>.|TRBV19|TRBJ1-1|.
CASSIGHGQPNTEAFF
TGTGCCAGTAGTATAGGACACGGACAGCCGAACACTGAAGCTTTCTTT
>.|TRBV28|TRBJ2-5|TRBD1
CASSFPGTGRETQYF
TGTGCCAGCAGTTTTCCCGGGACAGGGAGGGAGACCCAGTACTTC
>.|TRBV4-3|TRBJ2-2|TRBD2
CASSQVYGGRDTGELFF
TGCGCCAGCAGCCAAGTCTATGGCGGGAGGGACACCGGGGAGCTGTTTTTT
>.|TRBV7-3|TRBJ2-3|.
CASSFRPGLGTDTQYF
TGTGCCAGCAGCTTCAGACCGGGACTTGGCACAGATACGCAGTATTTT
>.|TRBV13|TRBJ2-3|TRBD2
CASSTLGTSGSFGTQYF
TGTGCCAGCAGCACCCTCGGGACTAGCGGGAGTTTCGGTACGCAGTATTTT
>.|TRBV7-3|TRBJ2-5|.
CASSDGFAEEGQETQYF
TGTGCCAGCAGCGATGGATTTGCGGAAGAAGGCCAAGAGACCCAGTACTTC
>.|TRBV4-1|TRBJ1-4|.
CASSQALGTSATNEKLFF
TGCGCCAGCAGCCAAGCCCTGGGGACATCTGCAACTAATGAAAAACTGTTTTTT
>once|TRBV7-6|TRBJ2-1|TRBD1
CASSLLGQGYNEQFF
TGTGCCAGCAGCTTATTGGGACAGGGCTACAATGAGCAGTTCTTC
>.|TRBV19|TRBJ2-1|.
CASSLRGVSYNEQFF
TGTGCCAGTAGTTTAAGGGGCGTCTCCTACAATGAGCAGTTCTTC
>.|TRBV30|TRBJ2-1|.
CAWNDGLAYNEQFF
TGTGCCTGGAACGACGGTTTAGCCTACAATGAGCAGTTCTTC
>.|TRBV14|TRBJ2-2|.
CASSQEGPRVINTGELFF
TGTGCCAGCAGCCAAGAGGGGCCCCGGGTGATAAACACCGGGGAGCTGTTTTTT
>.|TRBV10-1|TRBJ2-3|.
CASSGVEDTDTQYF
TGCGCCAGCAGTGGTGTGGAGGACACAGATACGCAGTATTTT
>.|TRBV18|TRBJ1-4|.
CASSPTAEEANEKLFF
TGTGCCAGCTCACCTACTGCAGAGGAGGCTAATGAAAAACTGTTTTTT
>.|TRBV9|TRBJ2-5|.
CASSVGAAEETQYF
TGTGCCAGCAGCGTAGGGGCGGCGGAGGAGACCCAGTACTTC
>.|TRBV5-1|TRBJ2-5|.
CASSFFGGRETQYF
TGCGCCAGCAGCTTCTTCGGTGGGAGGGAGACCCAGTACTTC
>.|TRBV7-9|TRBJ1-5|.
CASSLTRTGNQPQHF
TGTGCCAGCAGCTTAACGAGGACTGGCAATCAGCCCCAGCATTTT
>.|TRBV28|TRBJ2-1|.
CAHTHPSSYNEQFF
TGTGCCCATACACACCCAAGCTCCTACAATGAGCAGTTCTTC
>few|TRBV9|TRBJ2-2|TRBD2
CASSRTSGYTGELFF
TGTGCCAGCAGCCGGACTAGCGGGTACACCGGGGAGCTGTTTTTT
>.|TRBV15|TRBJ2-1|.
CATSRPRDEQFF
TGTGCCACCAGCAGGCCTAGAGATGAGCAGTTCTTC
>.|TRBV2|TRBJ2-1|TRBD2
CASSLSGRETEQFF
TGTGCCAGCAGCCTTAGCGGGAGGGAAACTGAGCAGTTCTTC
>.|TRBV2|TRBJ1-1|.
CASGGLPGRRNTEAFF
TGTGCCAGCGGGGGGCTTCCGGGACGCAGGAACACTGAAGCTTTCTTT
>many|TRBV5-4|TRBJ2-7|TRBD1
CASSPGTDPTYEQYF
TGTGCCAGCAGCCCGGGGACAGACCCTACCTACGAGCAGTACTTC
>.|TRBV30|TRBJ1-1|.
CAWRPAGENTEAFF
TGTGCCTGGAGACCCGCGGGCGAGAACACTGAAGCTTTCTTT
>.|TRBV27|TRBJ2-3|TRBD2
CASSSGLAGGTDTQYF
TGTGCCAGCAGTTCCGGACTAGCGGGAGGGACAGATACGCAGTATTTT
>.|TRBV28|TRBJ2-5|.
CASKGQGVSETQYF
TGTGCCAGCAAGGGACAAGGGGTTTCAGAGACCCAGTACTTC